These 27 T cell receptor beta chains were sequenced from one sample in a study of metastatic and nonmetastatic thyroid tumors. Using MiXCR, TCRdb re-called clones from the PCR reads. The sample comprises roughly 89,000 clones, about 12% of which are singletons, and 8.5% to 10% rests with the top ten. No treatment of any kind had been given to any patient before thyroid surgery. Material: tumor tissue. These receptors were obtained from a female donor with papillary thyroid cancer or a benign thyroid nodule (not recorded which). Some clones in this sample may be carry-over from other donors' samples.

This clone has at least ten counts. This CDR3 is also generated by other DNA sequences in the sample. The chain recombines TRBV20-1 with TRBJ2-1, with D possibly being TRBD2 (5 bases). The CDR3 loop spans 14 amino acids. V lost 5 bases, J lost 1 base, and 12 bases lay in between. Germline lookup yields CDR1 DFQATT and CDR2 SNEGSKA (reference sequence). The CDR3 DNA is TGCAGTGCTCACACGGGAACTTCCTACAATGAGCAGTTCTTC. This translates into CSAHTGTSYNEQFF.

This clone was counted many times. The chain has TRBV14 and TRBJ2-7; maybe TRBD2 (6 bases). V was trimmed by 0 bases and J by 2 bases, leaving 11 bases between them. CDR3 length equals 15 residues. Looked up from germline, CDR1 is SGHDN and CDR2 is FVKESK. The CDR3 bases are TGTGCCAGCAGCCAAGATCGGGGGTGGGCCTACGAGCAGTACTTC. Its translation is CASSQDRGWAYEQYF.

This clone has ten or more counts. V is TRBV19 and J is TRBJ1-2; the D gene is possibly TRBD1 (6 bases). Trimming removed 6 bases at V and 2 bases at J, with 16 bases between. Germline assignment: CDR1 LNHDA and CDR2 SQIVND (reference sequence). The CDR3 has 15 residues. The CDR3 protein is CASSMLWGQNYGYTF. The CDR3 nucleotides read TGTGCCAGTAGCATGCTGTGGGGGCAGAACTATGGCTACACCTTC.

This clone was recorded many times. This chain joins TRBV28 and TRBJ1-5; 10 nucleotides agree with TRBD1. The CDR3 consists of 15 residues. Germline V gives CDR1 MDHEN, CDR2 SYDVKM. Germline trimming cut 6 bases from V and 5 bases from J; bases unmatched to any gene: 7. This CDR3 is CASSLGQGRYQPQHF. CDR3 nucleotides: TGTGCCAGCAGCCTGGGACAGGGGAGGTATCAGCCCCAGCATTTT.

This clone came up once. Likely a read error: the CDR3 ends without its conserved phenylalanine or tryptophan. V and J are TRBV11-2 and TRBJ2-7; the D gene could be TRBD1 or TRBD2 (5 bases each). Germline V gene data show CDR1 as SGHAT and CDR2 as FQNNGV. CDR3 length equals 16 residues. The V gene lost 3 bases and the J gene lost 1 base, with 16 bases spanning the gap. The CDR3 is CASSLGRGTESYEQYL. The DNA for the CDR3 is TGTGCCAGCAGCTTGGGTCGAGGGACGGAGTCCTACGAGCAGTACTTA.

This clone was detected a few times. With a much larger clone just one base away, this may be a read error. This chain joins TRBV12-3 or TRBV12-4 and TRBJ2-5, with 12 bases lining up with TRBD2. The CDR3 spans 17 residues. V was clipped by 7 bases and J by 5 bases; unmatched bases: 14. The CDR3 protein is CASITPSTSGRWETQYF. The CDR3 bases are TGTGCCAGCATCACCCCTTCCACTAGCGGGAGGTGGGAGACCCAGTACTTC.

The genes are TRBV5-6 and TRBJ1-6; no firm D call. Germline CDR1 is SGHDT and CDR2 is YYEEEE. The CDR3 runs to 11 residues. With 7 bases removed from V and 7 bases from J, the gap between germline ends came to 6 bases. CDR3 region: CASSANSPLHF. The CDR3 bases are TGTGCCAGCTCCGCAAATTCACCCCTCCACTTT.

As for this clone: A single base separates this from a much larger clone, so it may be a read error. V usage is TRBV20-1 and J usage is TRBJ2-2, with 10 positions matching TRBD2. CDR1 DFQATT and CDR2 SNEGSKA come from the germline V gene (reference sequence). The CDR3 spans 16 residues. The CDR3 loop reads CSSRRLAGAGIGELFF. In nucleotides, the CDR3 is TGCAGTTCTAGAAGGCTAGCGGGAGCAGGAATCGGGGAGCTGTTTTTT.

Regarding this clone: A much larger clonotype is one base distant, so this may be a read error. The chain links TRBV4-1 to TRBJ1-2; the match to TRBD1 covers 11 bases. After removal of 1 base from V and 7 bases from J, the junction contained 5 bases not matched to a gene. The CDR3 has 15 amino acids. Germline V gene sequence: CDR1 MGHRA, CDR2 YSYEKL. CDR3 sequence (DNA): TGCGCCAGCAGCCAAGGGTCTGGGACAGGGGGTGGCTACACCTTC. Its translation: CASSQGSGTGGGYTF.

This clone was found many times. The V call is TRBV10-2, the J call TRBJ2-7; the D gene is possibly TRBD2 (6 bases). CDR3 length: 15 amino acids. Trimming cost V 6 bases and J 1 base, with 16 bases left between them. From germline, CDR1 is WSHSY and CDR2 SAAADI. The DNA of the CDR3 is TGCGCCAGCAGCTCCTCCCCGGCGGGGTCCTACGAGCAGTACTTC. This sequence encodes CASSSSPAGSYEQYF.

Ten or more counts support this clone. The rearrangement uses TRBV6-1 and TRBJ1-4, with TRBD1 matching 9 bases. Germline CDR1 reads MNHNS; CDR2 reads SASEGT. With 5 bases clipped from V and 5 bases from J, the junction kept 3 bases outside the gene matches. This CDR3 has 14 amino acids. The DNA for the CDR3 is TGTGCCAGCAGTACTGGGACAGGGAATGAAAAACTGTTTTTT. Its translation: CASSTGTGNEKLFF.

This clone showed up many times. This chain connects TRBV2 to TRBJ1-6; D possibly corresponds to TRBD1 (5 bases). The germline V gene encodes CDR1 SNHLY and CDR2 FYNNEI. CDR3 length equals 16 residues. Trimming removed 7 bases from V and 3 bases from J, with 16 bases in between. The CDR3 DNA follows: TGTGCCAGCAAAACTGAGGGGAGCTACTATAATTCACCCCTCCACTTT. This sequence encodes CASKTEGSYYNSPLHF.

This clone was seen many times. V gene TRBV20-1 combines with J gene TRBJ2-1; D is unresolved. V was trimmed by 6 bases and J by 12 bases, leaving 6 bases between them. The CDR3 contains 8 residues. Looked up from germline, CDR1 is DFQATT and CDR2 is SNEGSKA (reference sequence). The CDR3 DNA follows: TGCAGTGCCCCCGGGCAGTTCTTC. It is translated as CSAPGQFF.

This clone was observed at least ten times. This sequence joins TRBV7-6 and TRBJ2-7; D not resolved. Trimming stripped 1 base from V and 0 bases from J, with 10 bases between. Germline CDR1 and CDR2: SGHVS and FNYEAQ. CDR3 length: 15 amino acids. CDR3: CASSLGATSSYEQYF. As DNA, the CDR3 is TGTGCCAGCAGCTTAGGGGCCACGAGCTCCTACGAGCAGTACTTC.

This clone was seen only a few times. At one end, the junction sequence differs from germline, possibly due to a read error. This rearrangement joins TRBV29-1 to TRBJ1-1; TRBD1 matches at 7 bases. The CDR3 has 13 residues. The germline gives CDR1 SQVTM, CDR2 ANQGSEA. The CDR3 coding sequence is TGCAGCGTCGTGGGACAGTTGAAAACTGAAGCTTTCTTT. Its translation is CSVVGQLKTEAFF.

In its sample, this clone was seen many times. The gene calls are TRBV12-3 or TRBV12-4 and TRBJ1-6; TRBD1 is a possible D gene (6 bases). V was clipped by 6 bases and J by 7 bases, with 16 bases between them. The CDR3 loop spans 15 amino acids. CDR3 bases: TGTGCCAGCAGATCACAGGGTCCAAGGAATTCACCCCTCCACTTT. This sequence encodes CASRSQGPRNSPLHF.

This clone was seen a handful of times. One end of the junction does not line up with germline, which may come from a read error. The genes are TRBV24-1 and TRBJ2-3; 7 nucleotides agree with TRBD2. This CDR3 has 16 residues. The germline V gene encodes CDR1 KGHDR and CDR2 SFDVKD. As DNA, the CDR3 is TGTGCCACCAGTGACCGGACTAGTCCTAGAACAGATAAGCAGTATTTT. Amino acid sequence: CATSDRTSPRTDKQYF.

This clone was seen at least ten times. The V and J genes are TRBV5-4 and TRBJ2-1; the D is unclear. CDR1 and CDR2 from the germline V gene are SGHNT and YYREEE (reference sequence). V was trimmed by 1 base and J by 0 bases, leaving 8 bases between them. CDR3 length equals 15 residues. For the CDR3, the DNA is TGTGCCAGCAGCTTGTCGGCTGGCTCCTACAATGAGCAGTTCTTC. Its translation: CASSLSAGSYNEQFF.

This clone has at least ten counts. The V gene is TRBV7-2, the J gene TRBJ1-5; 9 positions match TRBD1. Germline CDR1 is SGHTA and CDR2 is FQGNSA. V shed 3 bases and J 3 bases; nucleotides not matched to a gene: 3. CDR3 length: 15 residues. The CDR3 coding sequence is TGTGCCAGCAGCTTGGGACAGGGCTACAATCAGCCCCAGCATTTT. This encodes CASSLGQGYNQPQHF.

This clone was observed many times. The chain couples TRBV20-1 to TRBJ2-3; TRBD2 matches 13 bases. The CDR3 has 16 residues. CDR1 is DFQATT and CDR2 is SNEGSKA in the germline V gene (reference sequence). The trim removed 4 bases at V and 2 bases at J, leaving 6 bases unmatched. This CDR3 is CSAKSGLAGNTDTQYF. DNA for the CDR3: TGCAGTGCTAAGTCGGGACTAGCGGGAAACACAGATACGCAGTATTTT.

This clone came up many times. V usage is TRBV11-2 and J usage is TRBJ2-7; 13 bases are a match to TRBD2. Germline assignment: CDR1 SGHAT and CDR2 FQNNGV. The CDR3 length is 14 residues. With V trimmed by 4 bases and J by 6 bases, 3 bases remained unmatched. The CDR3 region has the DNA TGTGCCAGCAGCTGGGGGACTAGCGGGGTCGAGCAGTACTTC. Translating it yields CASSWGTSGVEQYF. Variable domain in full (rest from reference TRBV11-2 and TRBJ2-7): EAGVAQSPRYKIIEKRQSVAFWCNPISGHATLYWYQQILGQGPKLLIQFQNNGVVDDSQLPKDRFSAERLKGVDSTLKIQPAKLEDSAVYLCASSWGTSGVEQYFGPGTRLTVT.

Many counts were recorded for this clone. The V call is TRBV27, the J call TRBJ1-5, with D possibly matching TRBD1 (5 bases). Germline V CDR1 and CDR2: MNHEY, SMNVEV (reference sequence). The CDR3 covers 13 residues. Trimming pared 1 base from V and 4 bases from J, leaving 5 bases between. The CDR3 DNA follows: TGTGCCAGCAGTTTATGGGGGAATCAGCCCCAGCATTTT. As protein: CASSLWGNQPQHF.

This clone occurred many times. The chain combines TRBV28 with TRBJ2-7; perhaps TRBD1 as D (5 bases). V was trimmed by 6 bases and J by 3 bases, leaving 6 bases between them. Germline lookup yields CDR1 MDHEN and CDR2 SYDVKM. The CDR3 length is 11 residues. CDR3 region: CASRTGYEQYF. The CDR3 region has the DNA TGTGCCAGCAGAACAGGCTACGAGCAGTACTTC.

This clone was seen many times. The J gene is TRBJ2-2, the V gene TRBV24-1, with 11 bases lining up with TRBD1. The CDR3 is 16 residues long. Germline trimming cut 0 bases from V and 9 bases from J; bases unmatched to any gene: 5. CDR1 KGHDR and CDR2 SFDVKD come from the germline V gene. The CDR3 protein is CATSDLSGTGGRELFF. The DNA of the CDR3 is TGTGCCACCAGTGATTTGTCCGGGACAGGGGGTCGGGAGCTGTTTTTT.

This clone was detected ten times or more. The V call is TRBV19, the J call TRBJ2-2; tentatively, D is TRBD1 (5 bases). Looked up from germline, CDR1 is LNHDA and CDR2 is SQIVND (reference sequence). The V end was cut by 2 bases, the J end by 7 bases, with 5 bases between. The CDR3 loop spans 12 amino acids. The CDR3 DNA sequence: TGTGCCAGTAGTATACAGGGCGGGGAGCTGTTTTTT. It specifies CASSIQGGELFF.

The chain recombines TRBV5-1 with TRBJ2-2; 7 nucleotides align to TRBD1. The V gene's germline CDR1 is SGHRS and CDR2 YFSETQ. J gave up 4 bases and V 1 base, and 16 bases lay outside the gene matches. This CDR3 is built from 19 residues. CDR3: CASSLCPAVTGVRTGELFF. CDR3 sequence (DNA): TGCGCCAGCAGCTTGTGCCCCGCCGTCACAGGGGTGCGCACCGGGGAGCTGTTTTTT.

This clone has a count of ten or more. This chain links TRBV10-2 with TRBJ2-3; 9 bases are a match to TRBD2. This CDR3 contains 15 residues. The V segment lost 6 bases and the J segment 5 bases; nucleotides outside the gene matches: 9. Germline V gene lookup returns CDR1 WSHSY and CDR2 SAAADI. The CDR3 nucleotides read TGCGCCAGCAGCCGAGTAGCGGGAGAAGTAGATACGCAGTATTTT. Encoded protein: CASSRVAGEVDTQYF.